These 27 T cell receptor beta chains share one sample of origin, sequenced in a study of blood T cell repertoires in COVID-19. Assay: immunoSEQ multiplex PCR; the TCRdb copy retains only in-frame clones and omits some. The sample lists 45,000 to 50,000 clones, 83% occurring once. The sample taken for sequencing was peripheral blood. These receptors were taken from a man older than 75 in a cohort sampled during active COVID-19.

The J gene is TRBJ2-7, the V gene TRBV7-2; tentative D call: TRBD1 (5 bases). The ends were cut back, 0 bases at V and 5 bases at J, with 11 bases in the middle. The CDR3 sequence is 14 residues long. Germline values: CDR1 SGHTA, CDR2 FQGNSA. The CDR3 region is CASSLAAGIDEQYF. The CDR3 coding sequence is TGTGCCAGCAGCTTAGCGGCAGGGATCGACGAGCAGTACTTC.

The chain couples TRBV11-2 to TRBJ1-5; tentative D call: TRBD1 (5 bases). The germline V gene has CDR1 SGHAT and CDR2 FQNNGV. This CDR3 contains 13 residues. V lost 2 bases to trimming and J lost 7 bases, with 9 bases between them. The DNA of the CDR3 is TGTGCCAGCAGCTTACGGGGGGTGCAGCCCCAGCATTTT. Protein sequence: CASSLRGVQPQHF.

The chain links TRBV7-2 to TRBJ2-7; 8 bases map to TRBD1. The trim removed 5 bases at V and 6 bases at J, leaving 12 bases unmatched. Per germline, CDR1 SGHTA and CDR2 FQGNSA. The CDR3 covers 15 residues. In DNA, the CDR3 is TGTGCCAGCAGCGCGCGACAGGGGTTGGGTCTCGAGCAGTACTTC. As protein: CASSARQGLGLEQYF.

The chain joins TRBV11-3 to TRBJ1-4; 10 nucleotides agree with TRBD1. Germline-derived CDR1 and CDR2 are SGHNT and YENEEA. The CDR3 is 15 residues long. V was pared by 5 bases and J by 8 bases, with 8 bases of the junction left unmatched. This chain's CDR3 is CASSATGGAEEKLFF. DNA for the CDR3: TGTGCCAGCAGCGCGACAGGGGGCGCGGAGGAAAAACTGTTTTTT. Based on the CDR3 plus reference TRBV11-3 and TRBJ1-4, the full variable domain is EAGVVQSPRYKIIEKKQPVAFWCNPISGHNTLYWYLQNLGQGPELLIRYENEEAVDDSQLPKDRFSAERLKGVDSTLKIQPAELGDSAVYLCASSATGGAEEKLFFGSGTQLSVL.

The chain employs TRBV19 and TRBJ1-1; D is perhaps TRBD1 (6 bases). V was pared by 1 base and J by 1 base, with 10 bases between. Germline V gene data show CDR1 as LNHDA and CDR2 as SQIVND (reference sequence). There are 15 residues in the CDR3. The DNA of the CDR3 is TGTGCCAGTAGTATAGCCTACAGGGAGAACACTGAAGCTTTCTTT. It codes for CASSIAYRENTEAFF.

V is TRBV20-1 and J is TRBJ1-1; 7 bases are shared with TRBD1. V shed 0 bases, J shed 13 bases, and the junction held 5 bases outside the gene matches. The CDR3 runs 11 residues. From germline, CDR1 is DFQATT and CDR2 SNEGSKA (reference sequence). Here the CDR3 DNA reads TGCAGTGCTAGAGATAAGGGGGCGGGTTTCTTT. Its translation is CSARDKGAGFF.

In its sample, this clone is large. The chain is built from TRBV19 and TRBJ2-7; D gene ambiguous. Germline V CDR1 and CDR2: LNHDA, SQIVND (reference sequence). CDR3 length: 13 amino acids. The ends were cut back, 6 bases at V and 0 bases at J, with 9 bases in the middle. This CDR3 is CASSPGFSYEQYF. The CDR3 region has the DNA TGTGCCAGTAGCCCCGGGTTCTCCTACGAGCAGTACTTC.

The chain is built from TRBV7-9 and TRBJ2-7; D call uncertain. Germline assignment: CDR1 SEHNR and CDR2 FQNEAQ (reference sequence). CDR3 length: 12 amino acids. Trimming stripped 5 bases from V and 2 bases from J, with 7 bases between. The CDR3 reads CASSRTTYEQYF. For the CDR3, the DNA is TGTGCCAGCAGCAGAACAACCTACGAGCAGTACTTC.

V usage is TRBV7-2 and J usage is TRBJ1-2; D possibly corresponds to TRBD1 (6 bases). The CDR3 is 14 amino acids. CDR1 is SGHTA and CDR2 is FQGNSA in the germline V gene. The ends were cut back, 3 bases at V and 5 bases at J, with 13 bases in the middle. The CDR3 nucleotides are TGTGCCAGCAGCTTGGGGGCAGATACTTATGGCTACACCTTC. Translating gives CASSLGADTYGYTF.

CDR3 sequence (DNA): TGTGCCAGCAGCCGTAAAGCCAACACCGGGGAGCTGTTTTTT. Translating it yields CASSRKANTGELFF. The chain joins TRBV3-1 (or the pseudogene TRBV3-2) to TRBJ2-2; D is ambiguous. Germline V CDR1 and CDR2: LGHDT, YNNKEL (reference sequence). V was shortened by 4 bases and J by 2 bases, with 8 bases between the two germline ends. The CDR3 is 14 residues long.

V is TRBV6-6 and J is TRBJ2-1; 7 bases agree with TRBD1. Germline V gene data show CDR1 as MNHNY and CDR2 as SVGAGI (reference sequence). The CDR3 is 14 residues long. J gave up 6 bases and V 6 bases, and 8 bases lay outside the gene matches. The CDR3 is CASSTGTVGNEQFF. The CDR3 nucleotides are TGTGCCAGCAGCACCGGGACAGTAGGCAATGAGCAGTTCTTC.

The chain employs TRBV29-1 and TRBJ2-2; D perhaps matches TRBD1 (6 bases). Trimming removed 5 bases from V and 6 bases from J, with 16 bases in between. The germline V gene encodes CDR1 SQVTM and CDR2 ANQGSEA. There are 14 residues in the CDR3. CDR3 sequence: CSVCQGKGAGELFF. CDR3 in DNA: TGCAGCGTTTGTCAGGGGAAGGGAGCCGGGGAGCTGTTTTTT.

The V gene is TRBV6-2 or TRBV6-3, the J gene TRBJ1-1; weak D call: TRBD1 (6 bases). The CDR3 spans 11 residues. Germline CDR1 is MNHEY and CDR2 is SVGEGT. V lost 6 bases to trimming and J lost 11 bases, with 13 bases between them. CDR3 in amino acids: CASSDRSHAFF. The CDR3 DNA follows: TGTGCCAGCAGCGACAGGTCCCACGCTTTCTTT.

This clone showed up just a few times. This CDR3 reads CASSLGANYGYTF. The CDR3 region has the DNA TGCGCCAGCAGCTTGGGAGCTAACTATGGCTACACCTTC. The chain has TRBV5-1 and TRBJ1-2; unclear D gene. The CDR3 is 13 residues long. CDR1 is SGHRS and CDR2 is YFSETQ in the germline V gene. V shed 0 bases and J shed 0 bases, with 3 bases lying between them.

The rearrangement joins TRBV5-1 to TRBJ2-2; 7 bases line up with TRBD2. The CDR3 contains 18 residues. Losses at the gene ends were 2 bases for V and 1 base for J; bases not matched to a gene: 11. Germline CDR1 and CDR2: SGHRS and YFSETQ. CDR3 nucleotide sequence: TGCGCCAGCAGCTTCACCGTTCGGGCGGGGGTGAACACCGGGGAGCTGTTTTTT. Residues: CASSFTVRAGVNTGELFF.

The chain recombines TRBV28 with TRBJ2-7; 9 bases line up with TRBD1. The CDR3 loop spans 14 amino acids. Germline trimming cut 6 bases from V and 1 base from J; bases unmatched to any gene: 4. Germline lookup yields CDR1 MDHEN and CDR2 SYDVKM. The CDR3 coding sequence is TGTGCCAGCAGAAAGACAGGGGGGTCCTACGAGCAGTACTTC. This encodes CASRKTGGSYEQYF.

This chain links TRBV30 with TRBJ2-4, with D possibly TRBD2 on 5 matching bases. The ends were cut back, 4 bases at V and 7 bases at J, with 17 bases in the middle. The CDR3 length is 14 residues. CDR1 GTSNPN and CDR2 SVGIG come from the germline V gene (reference sequence). CDR3 loop: CAWKVGRGMNIQYF. Written as DNA, the CDR3 is TGTGCCTGGAAAGTTGGGAGAGGGATGAACATTCAGTACTTC.

V and J are TRBV7-9 and TRBJ2-7, with 9 bases that match TRBD1. Looked up from germline, CDR1 is SEHNR and CDR2 is FQNEAQ (reference sequence). V dropped 5 bases and J dropped 0; count of bases not matched to a gene: 11. The CDR3 length is 17 residues. The CDR3 is CASSLLGGTGHSYEQYF. The DNA of the CDR3 is TGTGCCAGCAGCCTTCTCGGAGGGACAGGGCACTCCTACGAGCAGTACTTC.

This clone was observed once. The chain is built from TRBV4-1 and TRBJ1-4; 8 bases match TRBD1. Germline V CDR1 and CDR2: MGHRA, YSYEKL. After removal of 2 bases from V and 7 bases from J, the junction contained 9 bases not matched to a gene. This CDR3 contains 16 residues. CDR3 nucleotide sequence: TGCGCCAGCAGCCAATATAACAGGGGGGGAGGTGAAAAACTGTTTTTT. Encoded protein: CASSQYNRGGGEKLFF.

The chain joins TRBV10-2 to TRBJ1-2; no clear D. The V end lost 0 bases, the J end lost 6 bases, and 11 bases lay between the germline ends. In germline, CDR1 is WSHSY, CDR2 SAAADI. The CDR3 runs 14 residues. The CDR3 spells CASSESGQVNGYTF. In DNA form, the CDR3 reads TGCGCCAGCAGTGAGTCGGGTCAGGTGAATGGCTACACCTTC.

This sequence joins TRBV25-1 and TRBJ1-4, with D possibly matching TRBD1 (6 bases). This CDR3 region has 17 residues. Germline lookup yields CDR1 MGHDK and CDR2 SYGVNS. Trimming took off 1 base at V and 7 bases at J, with 19 bases between the two ends. CDR3 region: CASSEWDTRTSREKLFF. The CDR3 coding sequence is TGTGCCAGCAGTGAATGGGACACCCGCACGTCTCGTGAAAAACTGTTTTTT.

This clone was found once. The chain links TRBV7-3 to TRBJ1-1; D ambiguous. Looked up from germline, CDR1 is SGHTA and CDR2 is FQGTGA. The CDR3 spans 13 residues. V gave up 0 bases and J gave up 1 base, with 3 bases separating them. The CDR3 here is CASSLTRNTEAFF. Here the CDR3 DNA reads TGTGCCAGCAGCTTAACGCGGAACACTGAAGCTTTCTTT.

The chain has TRBV18 and TRBJ1-1, with 7 bases matching TRBD1. This CDR3 contains 15 residues. The V and J ends lost 6 bases and 8 bases, in that order; junction bases with no gene match: 15. The germline CDR1 and CDR2 sequences are KGHSH and LQKENI. The DNA of the CDR3 is TGTGCCAGCTCGCAAACGCAGGGGCCAGGGGGGGAAGCTTTCTTT. Amino acid sequence: CASSQTQGPGGEAFF. Full variable domain (rest looked up from reference TRBV18 and TRBJ1-1): NAGVMQNPRHLVRRRGQEARLRCSPMKGHSHVYWYRQLPEEGLKFMVYLQKENIIDESGMPKERFSAEFPKEGPSILRIQQVVRGDSAAYFCASSQTQGPGGEAFFGQGTRLTVV.

This clone has just one count. This chain joins TRBV12-3 or TRBV12-4 and TRBJ1-1, with D possibly being TRBD1 (6 bases). This CDR3 is 12 amino acids long. The ends were cut back, 6 bases at V and 11 bases at J, with 16 bases in the middle. CDR3 sequence reads: CASSPGQRGAFF. The CDR3, as DNA: TGTGCCAGCAGCCCAGGACAGCGTGGGGCTTTCTTT.

The V gene is TRBV7-9, the J gene TRBJ1-1; D call uncertain. The CDR3 runs to 15 residues. The germline V gene encodes CDR1 SEHNR and CDR2 FQNEAQ (reference sequence). V dropped 1 base and J dropped 1 base, with 10 bases sitting between them. CDR3 protein: CASSLGRSKNTEAFF. Written as DNA, the CDR3 is TGTGCCAGCAGCTTAGGAAGGAGTAAGAACACTGAAGCTTTCTTT.

In this sample, this clone turned up a few times. The chain recombines TRBV10-3 with TRBJ1-6; TRBD1 matches 9 bases. Germline CDR1 ENHRY, CDR2 SYGVKD. CDR3 length: 16 amino acids. After removal of 3 bases from V and 6 bases from J, the junction contained 6 bases not matched to a gene. The CDR3 coding sequence is TGTGCCATCAGTGACCGGGACAGGGTGCTTAATTCACCCCTCCACTTT. Amino acid sequence: CAISDRDRVLNSPLHF.

J is TRBJ2-3 and V is TRBV28; 8 nucleotides agree with TRBD2. The trim removed 7 bases at V and 2 bases at J, leaving 8 bases unmatched. CDR1 MDHEN and CDR2 SYDVKM come from the germline V gene. The CDR3 spans 15 residues. CDR3 in amino acids: CASTHGGGNTDTQYF. Written as DNA, the CDR3 is TGTGCCAGCACCCACGGGGGGGGCAACACAGATACGCAGTATTTT.